What follows are 20 T cell receptor delta chains derived from one specimen sequenced in a study of gamma delta lymphoproliferative disorders and STAT genes. TCRdb re-analyzed the multiplex PCR reads via CATT. This sample has about 1,600 delta-chain clones, with roughly 1.2% found just once. Sequencing used genomic DNA taken from PBMCs of patients and controls. What was sequenced was blood. These receptors all stem from a human donor in good health.

With respect to this clone: A read error likely explains this, since a far larger clone differs by one base. Although no V gene was called, TRDJ1 is the J gene. There are 12 residues in the CDR3. The CDR3 coding sequence is TGCGCCTCCTCCCCGGCCCCCGATAAACTCATCTTT. It encodes CASSPAPDKLIF.

Regarding this clone: Translating this DNA gives a protein that differs at residue 3 from the TCRdb one, which belongs to a much larger clone; a read error is likely, and the protein shown is this translation. The rearrangement joins TRDV2 to TRDJ1, with 8 bases identical to TRDD3. The germline V gene has CDR1 GEAIGNYY and CDR2 EKD. The CDR3 totals 16 residues. CDR3 amino acids: CARDGLLGVYTDKLIF. The CDR3 DNA reads TGTGCCCGTGACGGATTACTGGGGGTCTACACCGATAAACTCATCTTT.

This clone occurred a few times. TCRdb's protein for this DNA is that of a much larger clone and differs from the translation at residue 9, likely a read error; the protein shown is the DNA translation. The rearrangement joins TRDV2 to TRDJ1; 8 bases are a match to TRDD3. After removal of 3 bases from V and 3 bases from J, the junction contained 5 bases not matched to a gene. This CDR3 region has 14 residues. Germline V CDR1 and CDR2: GEAIGNYY, EKD. The CDR3 coding sequence is TGTGCCTGTGACCTCATGGGGGATCCCGATAAACTCATCTTT. This gives the protein CACDLMGDPDKLIF.

This clone appeared many times. A read error likely explains why the TCRdb protein, taken from a much larger clone, differs from this DNA's translation at residue 4; the protein shown is translated from the DNA. Other nucleotide sequences from this sample produce the same CDR3. V and J are TRDV1 and TRDJ1; 12 bases line up with TRDD3. Per the germline V gene, CDR1 is TSWWSYY and CDR2 is QGS. The CDR3 is 22 residues long. CDR3 region: CALREGGYDPGGYEENTDKLIF. The DNA of the CDR3 is TGTGCTCTTAGGGAAGGGGGATATGACCCTGGGGGATACGAAGAGAACACCGATAAACTCATCTTT.

Note on this clone: The TCRdb protein comes from a much larger clone and disagrees with this DNA's translation at residue 4, likely due to a read error; the protein given here is derived from the DNA. The genes are TRDV2 and TRDJ1, with 12 bases matching TRDD3. The ends lost 5 bases at V and 5 bases at J; junction bases unmatched: 17. This CDR3 region has 18 residues. Germline values: CDR1 GEAIGNYY, CDR2 EKD. The CDR3 sequence is CACGSVETGGYQGDKLIF. The CDR3 nucleotides read TGTGCCTGTGGCTCCGTCGAGACTGGGGGATACCAAGGGGATAAACTCATCTTT.

Regarding this clone: TCRdb records a much larger clone's protein for this DNA, with a difference at residue 7 that likely arises from a read error; the protein given is the translation of the DNA. The chain links TRDV2 to TRDJ1; D is possibly TRDD3 (5 bases). Trimming shortened V by 3 bases and J by 3 bases, and 13 bases separated the two germline ends. This CDR3 has 14 amino acids. Per germline, CDR1 GEAIGNYY and CDR2 EKD. The CDR3 nucleotides are TGTGCCTGTGACCTCATGAGGGATTCCGATAAACTCATCTTT. Translation gives CACDLMRDSDKLIF.

The V and J genes are TRDV2 and TRDJ3; TRDD3 agrees at 8 bases. The V gene's germline CDR1 is GEAIGNYY and CDR2 EKD. The CDR3 runs to 21 residues. Losses at the gene ends were 1 base for V and 0 bases for J; bases not matched to a gene: 13. The CDR3 loop reads CACDTLPGGTRSSWDTRQMFF. DNA of the CDR3: TGTGCCTGTGACACGCTGCCTGGGGGAACCAGGAGCTCCTGGGACACCCGACAGATGTTTTTC.

This clone was picked up a small number of times. The protein that TCRdb holds for this DNA derives from a much larger clone and differs from the translated DNA at residue 17, which likely indicates a read error; the protein shown here is translated from the DNA. The rearrangement joins TRDV2 to TRDJ1, with 9 bases aligning to TRDD3. The CDR3 has 18 amino acids. Looked up from germline, CDR1 is GEAIGNYY and CDR2 is EKD. In DNA form, the CDR3 reads TGTGCCTGTGACACGCTGCCTGGGGGATCTCGGTACACCGATAAACTCACCTTT. It is translated as CACDTLPGGSRYTDKLTF.

As regards this clone: A far more abundant clone sits one base away, making this likely a read error. Other DNA variants within this sample encode the same CDR3. The chain carries TRDV2 and TRDJ1; TRDD3 matches 9 bases. This CDR3 has 16 residues. The germline gives CDR1 GEAIGNYY, CDR2 EKD. Written as DNA, the CDR3 is TGTGCCTGCGACACCGTTGGGGATACGAAAACCGATAAACTCATCTTT. This codes for CACDTVGDTKTDKLIF.

This clone was detected a few times. The TCRdb protein, from a much larger clone, departs from this DNA's translation at residue 11, likely by read error; the protein shown derives from the DNA. V gene TRDV2 combines with J gene TRDJ1; TRDD3 agrees at 9 bases. The germline CDR1 and CDR2 sequences are GEAIGNYY and EKD. The CDR3 has 18 residues. The trim removed 1 base at V and 0 bases at J, leaving 11 bases unmatched. CDR3 sequence reads: CACDTLPGGSQYTDKLIF. Written as DNA, the CDR3 is TGTGCCTGTGACACGCTGCCTGGGGGATCTCAGTACACCGATAAACTCATCTTT.

As regards this clone: The TCRdb protein, from a much larger clone, departs from this DNA's translation at residue 11, likely by read error; the protein shown derives from the DNA. J is TRDJ2 and V is TRDV1; 8 bases line up with TRDD2. The V gene's germline CDR1 is TSWWSYY and CDR2 QGS. CDR3 length: 20 amino acids. With V trimmed by 5 bases and J by 6 bases, 23 bases remained unmatched. CDR3 in DNA: TGTGCTCTTGGGCCAGAGTTCTTCCTACGAAAGGTTATAGGGGCAGCACAACTCTTCTTT. The encoded protein is CALGPEFFLRKVIGAAQLFF.

This clone was detected only a few times. This DNA's translation and the protein TCRdb lists, from a much larger clone, do not match at residue 8, likely due to a read error; the protein shown is translated from the DNA. The chain has TRDV2 and TRDJ1; 10 nucleotides align to TRDD3. Per germline, CDR1 GEAIGNYY and CDR2 EKD. The ends lost 3 bases at V and 3 bases at J; junction bases unmatched: 15. The CDR3 sequence is 18 residues long. The CDR3 bases are TGTGCCTGTGACCCCCTCCTAGATGGGGGATACTCCCCCGATAAACTCATCTTT. Protein sequence: CACDPLLDGGYSPDKLIF.

By share, this clone ranks as hyperexpanded (1% or more). Other DNA sequences within the sample encode an identical CDR3. This chain connects TRDV2 to TRDJ1; 9 bases align to TRDD3. Germline V CDR1 and CDR2: GEAIGNYY, EKD. With 1 base clipped from V and 0 bases from J, the junction kept 11 bases outside the gene matches. The length of the CDR3 is 18 residues. As DNA, the CDR3 is TGTGCCTGTGACACGCTGCCTGGGGGATCTCGGTACACCGATAAACTCATCTTT. Translating gives CACDTLPGGSRYTDKLIF.

About this clone: This DNA's translation differs at residue 3 from TCRdb's protein, which comes from a much larger clone; a read error is likely, and the protein shown is translated from the DNA. This sequence joins TRDV1 and TRDJ2, with 8 bases that match TRDD2. The CDR3 covers 20 residues. Germline V gene data show CDR1 as TSWWSYY and CDR2 as QGS. The CDR3 loop is CAPGPEFFLRRVIGAAQLFF. CDR3 coding DNA: TGTGCTCCTGGGCCAGAGTTCTTCCTACGAAGGGTTATAGGGGCAGCACAACTCTTCTTT.

In the case of this clone: TCRdb's entry gives the protein of a much larger clone, which mismatches this DNA's translation at residue 18, likely from a read error; the protein reported here is translated from the DNA. The chain is built from TRDV1 and TRDJ1, with 9 nucleotides matching TRDD3. Looked up from germline, CDR1 is TSWWSYY and CDR2 is QGS. CDR3 length: 21 residues. The DNA of the CDR3 is TGTGCTCTTGGGGAAAGGGTCGCTCCTACCTATTGGGGGATAGGTTCCGATGAACTCATCTTT. Translating it yields CALGERVAPTYWGIGSDELIF.

This clone was seen a handful of times. TCRdb's listed protein matches a much larger clone and diverges from this DNA's translation at residue 17, likely through a read error; the protein shown comes from the DNA. The CDR3 here is CACDPIRGDTRYLTAQPFF. The CDR3 DNA follows: TGTGCCTGTGACCCAATCCGAGGGGATACCCGATATTTGACAGCACAACCCTTCTTT. The chain joins TRDV2 to TRDJ2, with 8 bases matching TRDD3. This CDR3 is built from 19 residues. Looked up from germline, CDR1 is GEAIGNYY and CDR2 is EKD.

A few counts support this clone. Translating this DNA gives a protein that differs at residue 15 from the TCRdb one, which belongs to a much larger clone; a read error is likely, and the protein shown is this translation. The chain employs TRDV1 and TRDJ1; the D call may be TRDD2 or TRDD3 (9 bases each). The germline gives CDR1 TSWWSYY, CDR2 QGS. The CDR3 runs 22 residues. V lost 1 base and J 0 bases, leaving 30 bases between the germline ends. DNA for the CDR3: TGTGCTCTTGGGGAACGTGCCTTCCTACGCCGCTACTGGGGGACTTACACCGATAAACTCATCTTT. This encodes CALGERAFLRRYWGTYTDKLIF.

This clone has more than one count but fewer than ten. TCRdb shows a much larger clone's protein in place of this DNA's translation, and the two differ at residue 6, likely through a read error; the protein shown is translated from the DNA. The J gene is TRDJ1, the V gene TRDV2, with 8 nucleotides matching TRDD3. Trimming at V came to 3 bases and at J to 3 bases, leaving 5 bases not matched to a gene. Per germline, CDR1 GEAIGNYY and CDR2 EKD. CDR3 length: 14 amino acids. CDR3 DNA sequence: TGTGCCTGTGACCTCGTGGGGGATTCCGATAAACTCATCTTT. It translates to CACDLVGDSDKLIF.

This clone showed up just a few times. The protein held in TCRdb is that of a much larger clone and does not match this DNA's translation at residue 17, likely because of a read error; the protein shown is translated from the DNA. The chain couples TRDV2 to TRDJ1; 9 positions agree with TRDD3. The CDR3 has 20 amino acids. Germline V gives CDR1 GEAIGNYY, CDR2 EKD. Here the CDR3 reads CACDTVPTSLLAGGSNRLIF. CDR3 nucleotide sequence: TGTGCCTGCGACACCGTTCCTACGTCCTTACTTGCTGGGGGATCGAATAGACTCATCTTT.

On this clone itself: A far bigger clonotype differs at one base, so this is likely a read error. This chain uses TRDV1 with TRDJ1; D may be TRDD2 (8 bases). As TCRdb names no J gene, one was assigned here on the basis of a DNA match to germline. The germline V and J ends were trimmed by 0 bases and 2 bases, with 49 bases remaining between them. This CDR3 spans 28 amino acids. The V gene's germline CDR1 is TSWWSYY and CDR2 QGS. Here the CDR3 reads CALGELVTGPWPFLTFLGISSETDKLIF. The CDR3, as DNA: TGTGCTCTTGGGGAACTAGTTACCGGGCCGTGGCCCTTCCTAACCTTTCTGGGGATAAGTAGTGAGACCGATAAACTCATCTTT.